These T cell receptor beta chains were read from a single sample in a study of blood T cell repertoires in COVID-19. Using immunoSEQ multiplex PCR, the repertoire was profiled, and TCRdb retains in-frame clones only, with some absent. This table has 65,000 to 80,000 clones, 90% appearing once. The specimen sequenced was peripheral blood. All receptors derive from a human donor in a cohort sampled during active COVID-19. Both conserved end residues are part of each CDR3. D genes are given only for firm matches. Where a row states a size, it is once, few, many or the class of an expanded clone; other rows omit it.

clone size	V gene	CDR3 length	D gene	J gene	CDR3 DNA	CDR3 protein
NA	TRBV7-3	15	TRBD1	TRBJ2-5	TGTGCCAGCAGTTATTCAGGGGGCCCCGTGGAGACCCAGTACTTC	CASSYSGGPVETQYF
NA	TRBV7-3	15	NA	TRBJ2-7	TGTGCCAGCAGCCCATCTGCGGGACAGCTCTACGAGCAGTACTTC	CASSPSAGQLYEQYF
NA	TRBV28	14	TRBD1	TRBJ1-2	TGTGCCAGCAGTTTAAGGACAGGCTTCTATGGCTACACCTTC	CASSLRTGFYGYTF
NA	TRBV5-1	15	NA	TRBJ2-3	TGCGCCAGCAGCTTGGCCTCAAACAGGGCAGATACGCAGTATTTT	CASSLASNRADTQYF
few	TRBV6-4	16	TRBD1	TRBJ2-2	TGTGCCAGCAGTGACTCGGGGACAGGGGTCACCGGGGAGCTGTTTTTT	CASSDSGTGVTGELFF
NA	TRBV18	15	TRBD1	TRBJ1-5	TGTGCCAGCTCAACGACAGGGGAATATGAACAGCCCCAGCATTTT	CASSTTGEYEQPQHF
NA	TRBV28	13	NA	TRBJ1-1	TGTGCCAGCAGTTTAGCCAGGAACACTGAAGCTTTCTTT	CASSLARNTEAFF
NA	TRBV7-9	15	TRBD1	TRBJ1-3	TGTGCCAGCAGCTCTCGTGGACAGGGTGGAAACACCATATATTTT	CASSSRGQGGNTIYF
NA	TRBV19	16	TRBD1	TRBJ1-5	TGTGCCAGTAGTACCAAGGACAGGGGGGACAATCAGCCCCAGCATTTT	CASSTKDRGDNQPQHF
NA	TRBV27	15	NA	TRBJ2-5	TGTGCCAGCAGTTTAAGGTGGGAGAGGGAAGAGACCCAGTACTTC	CASSLRWEREETQYF
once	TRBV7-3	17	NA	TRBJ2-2	TGTGCCAGCAGCTTCGGGCGGGGGCCGGGGGCCGCCGGGGAGCTGTTTTTT	CASSFGRGPGAAGELFF
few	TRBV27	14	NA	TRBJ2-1	TGTGCCAGCAGCCCCGGGATTCAATACAATGAGCAGTTCTTC	CASSPGIQYNEQFF
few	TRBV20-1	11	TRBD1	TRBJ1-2	TGCAGTGCTTTGACAGGGGCGGTTAACACCTTC	CSALTGAVNTF
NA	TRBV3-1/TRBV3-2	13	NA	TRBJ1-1	TGTGCCAGCAGCCCGGTCCCGAACACTGAAGCTTTCTTT	CASSPVPNTEAFF
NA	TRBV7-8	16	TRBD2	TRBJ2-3	TGTGCCAGCAGCTGGGGGCTAGCGGGAGTCACAGATACGCAGTATTTT	CASSWGLAGVTDTQYF
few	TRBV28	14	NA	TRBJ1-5	TGTGCCGTTCAGGTATCTACGGATGGCCAGCCCCAGCATTTT	CAVQVSTDGQPQHF
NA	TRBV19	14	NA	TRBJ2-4	TGTGCCAGTAGTACCCCAGGGGTCGCCGACATTCAGTACTTC	CASSTPGVADIQYF
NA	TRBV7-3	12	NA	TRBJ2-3	TGTGCCAGCAGCTTATCTGCAGATACGCAGTATTTT	CASSLSADTQYF
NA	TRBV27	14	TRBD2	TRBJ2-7	TGTGCCAGCATGGCGGGAGGGCGACCATACGAGCAGTACTTC	CASMAGGRPYEQYF
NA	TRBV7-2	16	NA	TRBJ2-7	TGTGCCAGCAGCTTAGGGGTAGCATCGAGCTCCTACGAGCAGTACTTC	CASSLGVASSSYEQYF